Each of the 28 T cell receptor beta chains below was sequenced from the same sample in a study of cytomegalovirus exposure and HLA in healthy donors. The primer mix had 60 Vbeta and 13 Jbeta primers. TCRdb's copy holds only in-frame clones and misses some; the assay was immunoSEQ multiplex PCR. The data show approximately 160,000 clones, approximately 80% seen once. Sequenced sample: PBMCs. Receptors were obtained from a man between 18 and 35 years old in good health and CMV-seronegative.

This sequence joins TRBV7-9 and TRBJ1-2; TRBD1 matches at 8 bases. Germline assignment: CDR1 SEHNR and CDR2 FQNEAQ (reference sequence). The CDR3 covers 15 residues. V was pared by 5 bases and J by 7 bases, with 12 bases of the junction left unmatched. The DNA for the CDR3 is TGTGCCAGCAGCCTAAGCGGCGCAGGGGGCTCTGGCTACACCTTC. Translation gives CASSLSGAGGSGYTF.

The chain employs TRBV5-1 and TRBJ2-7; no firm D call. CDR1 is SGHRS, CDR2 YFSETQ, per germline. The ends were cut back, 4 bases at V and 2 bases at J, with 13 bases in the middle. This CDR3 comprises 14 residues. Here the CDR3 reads CASSPEIVPYEQYF. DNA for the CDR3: TGCGCCAGCAGCCCTGAGATTGTCCCCTACGAGCAGTACTTC. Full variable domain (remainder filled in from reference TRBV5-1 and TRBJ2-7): KAGVTQTPRYLIKTRGQQVTLSCSPISGHRSVSWYQQTPGQGLQFLFEYFSETQRNKGNFPGRFSGRQFSNSRSEMNVSTLELGDSALYLCASSPEIVPYEQYFGPGTRLTVT.

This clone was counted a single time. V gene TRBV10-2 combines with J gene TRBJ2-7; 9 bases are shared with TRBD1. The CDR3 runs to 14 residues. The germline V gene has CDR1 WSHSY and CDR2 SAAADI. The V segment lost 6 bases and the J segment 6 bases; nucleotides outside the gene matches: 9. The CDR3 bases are TGCGCCAGCAGCAGGACAGGGGAGGGAGTCGAGCAGTACTTC. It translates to CASSRTGEGVEQYF.

CDR3 amino acids: CAISNFRGPSGNTIYF. The CDR3 nucleotides are TGTGCCATCAGTAACTTCAGGGGACCCTCTGGAAACACCATATATTTT. The chain recombines TRBV10-3 with TRBJ1-3; maybe TRBD1 (6 bases). The CDR3 covers 16 residues. The V gene's germline CDR1 is ENHRY and CDR2 SYGVKD. The germline V and J ends were trimmed by 5 bases and 0 bases, with 14 bases remaining between them.

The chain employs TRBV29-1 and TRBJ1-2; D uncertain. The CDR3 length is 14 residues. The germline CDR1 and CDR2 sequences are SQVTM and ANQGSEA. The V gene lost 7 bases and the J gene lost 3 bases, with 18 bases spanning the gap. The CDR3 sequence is CSAARIGVYYGYTF. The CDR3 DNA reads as TGCAGCGCTGCTCGCATCGGAGTTTACTATGGCTACACCTTC. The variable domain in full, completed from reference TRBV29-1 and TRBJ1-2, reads SAVISQKPSRDICQRGTSLTIQCQVDSQVTMMFWYRQQPGQSLTLIATANQGSEATYESGFVIDKFPISRPNLTFSTLTVSNMSPEDSSIYLCSAARIGVYYGYTFGSGTRLTVV.

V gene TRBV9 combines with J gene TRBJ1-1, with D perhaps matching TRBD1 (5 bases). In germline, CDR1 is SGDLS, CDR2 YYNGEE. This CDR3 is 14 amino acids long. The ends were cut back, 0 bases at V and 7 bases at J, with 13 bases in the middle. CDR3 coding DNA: TGTGCCAGCAGCGTAGATTCGGGGGGGAATGAAGCTTTCTTT. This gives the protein CASSVDSGGNEAFF.

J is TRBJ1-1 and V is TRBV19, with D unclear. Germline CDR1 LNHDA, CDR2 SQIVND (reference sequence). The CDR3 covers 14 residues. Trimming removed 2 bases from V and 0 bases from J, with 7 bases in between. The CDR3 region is CASSITGMNTEAFF. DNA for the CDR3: TGTGCCAGTAGTATAACCGGTATGAACACTGAAGCTTTCTTT.

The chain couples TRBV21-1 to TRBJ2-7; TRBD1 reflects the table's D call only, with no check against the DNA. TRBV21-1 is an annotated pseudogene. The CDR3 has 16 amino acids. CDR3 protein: CASSSPIETGSYEQYF. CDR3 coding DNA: TGTGCCAGCAGCAGCCCGATCGAGACAGGATCGTACGAGCAGTACTTC.

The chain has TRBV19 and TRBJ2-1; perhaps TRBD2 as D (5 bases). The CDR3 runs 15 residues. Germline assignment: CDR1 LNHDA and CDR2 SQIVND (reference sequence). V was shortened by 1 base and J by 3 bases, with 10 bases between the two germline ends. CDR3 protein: CASSIAPGFYNEQFF. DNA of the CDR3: TGTGCCAGTAGTATAGCCCCGGGATTCTACAATGAGCAGTTCTTC.

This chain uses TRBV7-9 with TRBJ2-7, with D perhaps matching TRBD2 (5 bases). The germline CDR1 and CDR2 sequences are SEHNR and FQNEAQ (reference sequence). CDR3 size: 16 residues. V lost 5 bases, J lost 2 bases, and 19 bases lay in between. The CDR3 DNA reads TGTGCCAGCAGCATACTCCTCCGGGGATTCACCTACGAGCAGTACTTC. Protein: CASSILLRGFTYEQYF.

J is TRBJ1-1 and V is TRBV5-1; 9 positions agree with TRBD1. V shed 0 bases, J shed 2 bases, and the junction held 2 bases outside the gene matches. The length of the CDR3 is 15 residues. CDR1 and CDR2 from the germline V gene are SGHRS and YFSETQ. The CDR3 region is CASSLDRGRNTEAFF. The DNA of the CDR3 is TGCGCCAGCAGCTTGGACAGGGGGCGTAACACTGAAGCTTTCTTT.

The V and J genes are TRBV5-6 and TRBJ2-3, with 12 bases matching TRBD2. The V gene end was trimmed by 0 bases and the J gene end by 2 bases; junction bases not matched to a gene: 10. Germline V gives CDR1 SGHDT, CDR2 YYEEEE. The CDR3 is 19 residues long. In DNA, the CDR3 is TGTGCCAGCAGCTTGGCCCGTAATGGACTAGCGGGAAACACAGATACGCAGTATTTT. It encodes CASSLARNGLAGNTDTQYF.

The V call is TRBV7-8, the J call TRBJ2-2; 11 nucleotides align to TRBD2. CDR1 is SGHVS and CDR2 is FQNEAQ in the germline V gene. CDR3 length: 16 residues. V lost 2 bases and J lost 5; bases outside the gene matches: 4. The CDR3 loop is CASSLSGLAGTGELFF. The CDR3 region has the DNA TGTGCCAGCAGCTTATCAGGACTAGCGGGTACCGGGGAGCTGTTTTTT.

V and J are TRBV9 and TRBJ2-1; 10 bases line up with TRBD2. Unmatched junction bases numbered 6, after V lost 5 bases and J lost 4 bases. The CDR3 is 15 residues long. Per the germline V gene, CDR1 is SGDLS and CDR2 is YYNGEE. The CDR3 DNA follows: TGTGCCAGCAGTCCTAGCGGGGGCCCATACAATGAGCAGTTCTTC. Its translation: CASSPSGGPYNEQFF.

For the CDR3, the DNA is TGTGCCAGCAGTGACGCGACAGGGAACACTGAAGCTTTCTTT. Protein: CASSDATGNTEAFF. V and J are TRBV25-1 and TRBJ1-1, with a tentative D call TRBD1 (6 bases). CDR1 and CDR2 (germline): MGHDK, SYGVNS. This CDR3 spans 14 amino acids. V lost 3 bases and J lost 1, with 9 bases in between.

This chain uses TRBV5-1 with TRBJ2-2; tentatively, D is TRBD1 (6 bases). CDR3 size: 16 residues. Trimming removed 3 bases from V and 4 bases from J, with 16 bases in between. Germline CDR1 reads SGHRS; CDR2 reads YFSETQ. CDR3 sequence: CASSWEPGQLTGELFF. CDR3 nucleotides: TGCGCCAGCAGCTGGGAGCCGGGACAACTCACCGGGGAGCTGTTTTTT.

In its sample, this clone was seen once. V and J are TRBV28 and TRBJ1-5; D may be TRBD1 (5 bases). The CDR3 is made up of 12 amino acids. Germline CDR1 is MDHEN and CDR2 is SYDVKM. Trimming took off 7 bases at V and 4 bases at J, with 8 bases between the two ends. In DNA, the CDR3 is TGTGCCAGCAATCAGGGTAATCAGCCCCAGCATTTT. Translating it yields CASNQGNQPQHF. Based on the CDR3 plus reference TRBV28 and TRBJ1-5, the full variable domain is DVKVTQSSRYLVKRTGEKVFLECVQDMDHENMFWYRQDPGLGLRLIYFSYDVKMKEKGDIPEGYSVSREKKERFSLILESASTNQTSMYLCASNQGNQPQHFGDGTRLSIL.

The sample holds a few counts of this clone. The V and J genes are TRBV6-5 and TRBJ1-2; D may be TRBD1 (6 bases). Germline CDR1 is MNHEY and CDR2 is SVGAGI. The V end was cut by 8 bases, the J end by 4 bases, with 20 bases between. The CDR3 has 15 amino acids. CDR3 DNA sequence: TGTGCCAGCGGCTTTTCTACGACAGGAGGCTATGGCTACACCTTC. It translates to CASGFSTTGGYGYTF.

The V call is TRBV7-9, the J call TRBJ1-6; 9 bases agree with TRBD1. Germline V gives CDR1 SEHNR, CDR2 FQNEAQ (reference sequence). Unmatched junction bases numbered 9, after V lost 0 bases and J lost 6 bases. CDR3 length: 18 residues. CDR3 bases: TGTGCCAGCAGCTTAGCGTCCCCGGGACAGGGCTTTAATTCACCCCTCCACTTT. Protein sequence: CASSLASPGQGFNSPLHF.

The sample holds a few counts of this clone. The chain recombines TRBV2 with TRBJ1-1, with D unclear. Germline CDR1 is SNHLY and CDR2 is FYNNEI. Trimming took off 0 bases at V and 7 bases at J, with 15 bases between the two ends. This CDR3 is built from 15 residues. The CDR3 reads CASSEARGVRGEAFF. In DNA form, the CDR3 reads TGTGCCAGCAGTGAAGCTCGTGGGGTGCGGGGTGAAGCTTTCTTT.

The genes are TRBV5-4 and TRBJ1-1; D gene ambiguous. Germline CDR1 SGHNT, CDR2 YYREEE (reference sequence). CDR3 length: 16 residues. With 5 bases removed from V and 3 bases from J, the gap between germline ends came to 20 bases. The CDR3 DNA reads TGTGCCAGCAGATTTGGAAGGGCCGCGGAGGACACTGAAGCTTTCTTT. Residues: CASRFGRAAEDTEAFF.

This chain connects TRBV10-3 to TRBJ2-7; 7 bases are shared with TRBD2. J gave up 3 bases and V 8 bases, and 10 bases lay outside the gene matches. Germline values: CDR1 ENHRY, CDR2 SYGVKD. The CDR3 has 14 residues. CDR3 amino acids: CAIARGREHYEQYF. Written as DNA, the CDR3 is TGTGCCATCGCCCGGGGGAGGGAGCACTACGAGCAGTACTTC.

The CDR3 reads CASSLFADQPQHF. For the CDR3, the DNA is TGTGCCAGCAGTTTATTTGCAGATCAGCCCCAGCATTTT. The genes are TRBV27 and TRBJ1-5; D is uncertain. V lost 1 base to trimming and J lost 5 bases, with 6 bases between them. Germline V CDR1 and CDR2: MNHEY, SMNVEV (reference sequence). This CDR3 has 13 residues.

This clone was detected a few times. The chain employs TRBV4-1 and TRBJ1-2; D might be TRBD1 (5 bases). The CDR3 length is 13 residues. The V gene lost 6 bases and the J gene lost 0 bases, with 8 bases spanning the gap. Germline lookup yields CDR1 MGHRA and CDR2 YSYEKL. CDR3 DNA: TGCGCCAGCAGTCTGACAGCTAACTATGGCTACACCTTC. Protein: CASSLTANYGYTF.

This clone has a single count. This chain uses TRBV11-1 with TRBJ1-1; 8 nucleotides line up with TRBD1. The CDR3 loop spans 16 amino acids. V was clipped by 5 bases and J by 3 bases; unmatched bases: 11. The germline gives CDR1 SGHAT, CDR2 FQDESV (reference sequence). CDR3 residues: CASSTGTGRGYTEAFF. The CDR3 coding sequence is TGTGCCAGCAGCACCGGGACAGGTCGAGGTTACACTGAAGCTTTCTTT.

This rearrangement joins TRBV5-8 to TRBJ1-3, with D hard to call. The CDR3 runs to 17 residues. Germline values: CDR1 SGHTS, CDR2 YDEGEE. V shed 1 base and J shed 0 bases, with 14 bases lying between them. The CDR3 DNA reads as TGTGCCAGCAGCTTGCGCACTAGCAGTATCTCTGGAAACACCATATATTTT. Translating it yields CASSLRTSSISGNTIYF.

CDR3 in DNA: TGTGCCACCAGCAGAGTGGCCGGGGTAGGGACCAAAAACATTCAGTACTTC. Protein: CATSRVAGVGTKNIQYF. This sequence joins TRBV15 and TRBJ2-4, with D possibly matching TRBD2 (5 bases). The germline V gene has CDR1 LNHNV and CDR2 YYDKDF (reference sequence). Trimming removed 1 base at V and 2 bases at J, with 15 bases between. This CDR3 is built from 17 residues.

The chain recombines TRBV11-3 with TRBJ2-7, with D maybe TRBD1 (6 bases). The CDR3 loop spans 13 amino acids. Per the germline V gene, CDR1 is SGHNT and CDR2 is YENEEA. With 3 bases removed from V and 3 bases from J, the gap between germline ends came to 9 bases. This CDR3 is CASSFRDNYEQYF. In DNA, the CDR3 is TGTGCCAGCAGCTTCCGGGACAACTACGAGCAGTACTTC.